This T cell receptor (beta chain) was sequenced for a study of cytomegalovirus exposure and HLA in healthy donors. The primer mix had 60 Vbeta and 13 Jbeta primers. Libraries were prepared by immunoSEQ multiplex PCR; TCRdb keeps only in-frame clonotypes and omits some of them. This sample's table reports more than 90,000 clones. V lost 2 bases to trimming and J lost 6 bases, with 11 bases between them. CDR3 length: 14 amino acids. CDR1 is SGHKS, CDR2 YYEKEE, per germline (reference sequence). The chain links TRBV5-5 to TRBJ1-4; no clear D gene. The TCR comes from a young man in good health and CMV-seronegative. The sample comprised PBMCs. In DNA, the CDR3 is TGTGCCAGCAGCTTCCGAAGCGGTTATGAAAAACTGTTTTTT. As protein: CASSFRSGYEKLFF.